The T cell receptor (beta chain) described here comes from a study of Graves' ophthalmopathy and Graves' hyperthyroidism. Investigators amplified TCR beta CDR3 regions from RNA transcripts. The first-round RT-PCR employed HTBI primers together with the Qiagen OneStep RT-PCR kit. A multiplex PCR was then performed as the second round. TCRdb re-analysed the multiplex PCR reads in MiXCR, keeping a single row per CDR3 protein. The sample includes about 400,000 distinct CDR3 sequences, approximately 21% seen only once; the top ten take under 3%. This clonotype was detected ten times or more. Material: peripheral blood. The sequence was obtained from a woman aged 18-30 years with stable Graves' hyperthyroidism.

CDR3 sequence (DNA): TGTGCCAGCAGTTCGACGGGCTGGTCACCCCTCCACTTT. Amino acids: CASSSTGWSPLHF. The chain joins TRBV27 to TRBJ1-6; no clear D. The V and J ends lost 4 bases and 10 bases respectively, with 11 bases between them. This CDR3 region has 13 residues. CDR1 and CDR2 (germline): MNHEY, SMNVEV (reference sequence).